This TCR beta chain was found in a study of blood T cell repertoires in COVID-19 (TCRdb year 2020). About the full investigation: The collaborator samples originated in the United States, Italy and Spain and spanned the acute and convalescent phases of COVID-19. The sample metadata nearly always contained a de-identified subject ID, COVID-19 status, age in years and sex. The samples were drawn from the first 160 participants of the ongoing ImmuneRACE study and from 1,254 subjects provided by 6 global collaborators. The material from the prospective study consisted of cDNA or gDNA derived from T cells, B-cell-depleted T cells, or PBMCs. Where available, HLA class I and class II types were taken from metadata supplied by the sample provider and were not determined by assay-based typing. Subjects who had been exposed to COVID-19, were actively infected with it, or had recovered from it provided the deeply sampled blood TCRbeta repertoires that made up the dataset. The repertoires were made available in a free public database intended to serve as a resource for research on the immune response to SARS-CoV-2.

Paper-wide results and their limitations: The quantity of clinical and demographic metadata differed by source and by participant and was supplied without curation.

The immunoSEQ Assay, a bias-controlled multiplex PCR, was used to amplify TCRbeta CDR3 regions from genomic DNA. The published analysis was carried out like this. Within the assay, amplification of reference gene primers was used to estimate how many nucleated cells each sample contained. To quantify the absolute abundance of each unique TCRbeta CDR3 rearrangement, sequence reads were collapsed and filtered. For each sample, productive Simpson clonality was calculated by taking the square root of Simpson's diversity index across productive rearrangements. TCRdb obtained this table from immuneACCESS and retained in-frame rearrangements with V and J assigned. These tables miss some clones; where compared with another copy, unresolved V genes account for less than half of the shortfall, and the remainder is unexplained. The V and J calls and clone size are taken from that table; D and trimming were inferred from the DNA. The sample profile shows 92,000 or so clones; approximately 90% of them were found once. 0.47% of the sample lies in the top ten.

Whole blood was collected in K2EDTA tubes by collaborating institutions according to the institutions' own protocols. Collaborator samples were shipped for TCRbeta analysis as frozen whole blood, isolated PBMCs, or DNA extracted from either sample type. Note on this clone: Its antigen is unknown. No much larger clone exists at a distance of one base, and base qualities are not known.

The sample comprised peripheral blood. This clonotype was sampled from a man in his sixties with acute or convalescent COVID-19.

The DNA reads TGTGCCAGCAGTAGACAGGGGGCGCTTCAAGAGACCCAGTACTTC. Its protein product is CASSRQGALQETQYF. The rearrangement combines TRBV6-5 with TRBJ2-5, and 10 bases in between align with TRBD1. Inclusive of the bounding cysteine and phenylalanine, the CDR3 is 15 residues long. Left in the record is the CDR3 DNA by itself, 45 bases read in frame from the first base. The germline V gene encodes CDR1 MNHEY and CDR2 SVGAGI. Unmatched junction bases come to 5, with V trimmed by 5 bases and J by 2 bases.